Described below is a single TCR beta chain sequence and its context. Its antigen is not identified. The entry originates in a study of siplizumab effects on memory and regulatory T cells. Study-wide findings and caveats: For mappable alloreactive CD4+ clones, the mean Treg-derived fraction was around 74% with siplizumab and around 27% in controls. Naive versus memory phenotype went unassigned for roughly 80-96% of proliferating CD4+ or CD8+ clones.

This CDR3 is built from 9 residues. V was clipped by 10 bases and J by 7 bases, with 7 bases between them. The germline V gene has CDR1 SGHTA and CDR2 FQGNSA. Assay: immunoSEQ multiplex PCR; the TCRdb copy retains only in-frame clones and omits some. The sample has 100,000 or so clones; 94% are singletons. The receptor's source is a human donor in good health. Sequenced sample: Tregs sorted from blood. The V call is TRBV7-2, the J call TRBJ1-1; D remains unclear. The DNA for the CDR3 is TGTGCCACCCGGGGTGAAGCTTTCTTT. Translating gives CATRGEAFF.